These 15 T cell receptor beta chains were all obtained from the same sample, sequenced in a study of post-analysis software for immune sequencing data. Study-wide results and caveats: In patients, TRBV5-6, TRBV5-1 and TRBV20-1 belonged to roughly five TRBV segments found more frequently than in controls.

Built from TCR beta cDNA, the libraries had unique molecular identifiers in them. TCRdb reprocessed the PCR reads via MiXCR and lists one record per CDR3 protein. The table has some 890,000 distinct CDR3 sequences, roughly half seen once. No antigens are known for them. Material for sequencing was blood. These receptors came from a girl aged 10-17 years with multiple sclerosis.

The rearrangement links TRBV3-1 to TRBJ2-3; 7 bases are shared with TRBD2. The V and J ends lost 3 bases and 1 base, in that order; junction bases with no gene match: 4. The CDR3 consists of 15 residues. CDR1 is LGHDT and CDR2 is YNNKEL in the germline V gene (reference sequence). CDR3 region: CASSHESGGTDTQYF. DNA for the CDR3: TGTGCCAGCAGCCATGAGAGCGGGGGCACAGATACGCAGTATTTT.

The chain employs TRBV5-1 and TRBJ2-3, with TRBD2 matching over 10 bases. The CDR3 length is 17 residues. J was trimmed by 1 base and V by 1 base; bases with no gene match: 6. The germline V gene has CDR1 SGHRS and CDR2 YFSETQ. The CDR3 DNA follows: TGCGCCAGCAGCTTGAGGTCCGGGACTAGCGGCACAGATACGCAGTATTTT. It encodes CASSLRSGTSGTDTQYF.

As DNA, the CDR3 is TGTGCCAGCAGCTTCGCGGAGGGGCGCAAACTGTTTTTT. Its translation is CASSFAEGRKLFF. The chain employs TRBV7-9 and TRBJ1-4; tentatively, D is TRBD1 (5 bases). The CDR3 is 13 amino acids. Germline-derived CDR1 and CDR2 are SEHNR and FQNEAQ (reference sequence). The V end lost 3 bases, the J end lost 11 bases, and 13 bases lay between the germline ends.

This clonotype has more than one count but fewer than ten. The rearrangement links TRBV10-3 to TRBJ2-6; the D gene is possibly TRBD1 (6 bases). Deletions cut 6 bases from V and 0 bases from J, with 6 bases between. CDR3 length: 14 amino acids. Per the germline V gene, CDR1 is ENHRY and CDR2 is SYGVKD. CDR3 in DNA: TGTGCCATCAGGGACAGCTCTGGGGCCAACGTCCTGACTTTC. Amino acids: CAIRDSSGANVLTF.

V gene TRBV5-1 combines with J gene TRBJ2-5, with D possibly TRBD1 on 6 matching bases. Germline CDR1 reads SGHRS; CDR2 reads YFSETQ. V was clipped by 1 base and J by 4 bases, with 11 bases between them. This CDR3 has 14 residues. The CDR3 region has the DNA TGCGCCAGCAGCTTGCTGAGCAGGGGAGAGACCCAGTACTTC. This gives the protein CASSLLSRGETQYF.

The chain is built from TRBV3-1 and TRBJ2-5; D unclear. The V gene's germline CDR1 is LGHDT and CDR2 YNNKEL (reference sequence). V shed 1 base and J shed 11 bases, with 35 bases lying between them. There are 20 residues in the CDR3. CDR3 in amino acids: CASSQGFLGRRINSYNEQYF. Here the CDR3 DNA reads TGTGCCAGCAGCCAAGGTTTTTTGGGTCGTCGCATCAATAGTTACAATGAGCAGTACTTC.

This clonotype was found a few times. This rearrangement joins TRBV3-1 to TRBJ2-3; 10 bases align to TRBD2. This CDR3 region has 17 residues. V dropped 0 bases and J dropped 5; count of bases not matched to a gene: 8. Germline loops: CDR1 LGHDT, CDR2 YNNKEL (reference sequence). CDR3 region: CASSQEEAGGPGDTQYF. The CDR3, as DNA: TGTGCCAGCAGCCAAGAGGAAGCGGGAGGGCCGGGAGATACGCAGTATTTT.

V gene TRBV6-2 or TRBV6-3 combines with J gene TRBJ1-2, with TRBD1 matching 9 bases. This CDR3 region has 15 residues. Trimming removed 4 bases from V and 4 bases from J; junction bases left unmatched: 7. Germline V gene data show CDR1 as MNHEY and CDR2 as SVGEGT. DNA of the CDR3: TGTGCCAGCAGTTCCCCCACAGGGGGCTTCTATGGCTACACCTTC. Translated: CASSSPTGGFYGYTF.

V is TRBV5-1 and J is TRBJ2-5, with D uncertain. Germline V gene data show CDR1 as SGHRS and CDR2 as YFSETQ. There are 13 residues in the CDR3. Trimming cost V 0 bases and J 11 bases, with 14 bases left between them. The CDR3 region has the DNA TGCGCCAGCAGCTTGGATAGTAGCCCAATGCAGTACTTC. This translates into CASSLDSSPMQYF.

This clonotype came up a few times. V usage is TRBV20-1 and J usage is TRBJ2-5; tentative D call: TRBD2 (6 bases). With 6 bases removed from V and 4 bases from J, the gap between germline ends came to 21 bases. This CDR3 has 15 residues. Germline values: CDR1 DFQATT, CDR2 SNEGSKA (reference sequence). The chain's CDR3 is CSALGLAGRGETQYF. In nucleotides, the CDR3 is TGCAGTGCCCTAGGGCTGGCGGGAAGGGGAGAGACCCAGTACTTC.

The count of this clonotype is one. This rearrangement joins TRBV2 to TRBJ2-5; 11 bases are shared with TRBD1. This CDR3 contains 17 residues. J was trimmed by 0 bases and V by 5 bases; bases with no gene match: 8. The germline V gene has CDR1 SNHLY and CDR2 FYNNEI. In DNA, the CDR3 is TGTGCCAGCAGTCGATGGGACAGGGGGGTGGACCAAGAGACCCAGTACTTC. It is translated as CASSRWDRGVDQETQYF.

The gene calls are TRBV20-1 and TRBJ1-2, with D hard to call. Per the germline V gene, CDR1 is DFQATT and CDR2 is SNEGSKA (reference sequence). The germline V and J ends were trimmed by 4 bases and 0 bases, with 6 bases remaining between them. This CDR3 region has 12 residues. CDR3 sequence reads: CSATTANYGYTF. The CDR3 DNA reads TGCAGTGCTACAACAGCTAACTATGGCTACACCTTC.

This clonotype was seen more than once but under ten times. The V and J genes are TRBV12-3 or TRBV12-4 and TRBJ1-2; D is perhaps TRBD1 (5 bases). V lost 6 bases and J 6 bases, leaving 20 bases between the germline ends. This CDR3 comprises 15 residues. CDR3 sequence reads: CASRRGTQRRNGYTF. Here the CDR3 DNA reads TGTGCCAGCAGACGCGGGACTCAAAGGAGGAATGGCTACACCTTC.

The sample holds one count of this clonotype. V and J are TRBV7-2 and TRBJ2-4; D is undetermined. The germline V and J ends were trimmed by 3 bases and 0 bases, with 6 bases remaining between them. The germline CDR1 and CDR2 sequences are SGHTA and FQGNSA. CDR3 length: 14 amino acids. The CDR3: CASSLNLAKNIQYF. In DNA, the CDR3 is TGTGCCAGCAGCTTGAACCTAGCCAAAAACATTCAGTACTTC.

This clonotype was observed a single time. V and J are TRBV6-6 and TRBJ2-1, with TRBD2 matching 8 bases. Unmatched junction bases numbered 10, after V lost 7 bases and J lost 8 bases. In germline, CDR1 is MNHNY, CDR2 SVGAGI (reference sequence). The length of the CDR3 is 14 residues. The CDR3 DNA reads as TGTGCCAGCAACCCCAGGACTAGCAACGATGAGCAGTTCTTC. Amino acid sequence: CASNPRTSNDEQFF.